A selection of T cell receptor beta chains follows, all from one sample in a study of spatial heterogeneity in lung cancer. TCRdb re-called the 5' RACE reads with MiXCR, one entry per CDR3 protein. The table includes roughly 75,000 distinct CDR3 sequences, less than 15% detected once. This material consisted of PBMCs, taken at surgery. The source of these receptors is a male donor with early-stage non-small cell lung cancer. Both conserved end residues are part of each CDR3. The order of the fields is V gene, J gene, CDR3 protein.

V: TRBV19
J: TRBJ2-7
CDR3: CASSTRDGKYEQYF

V: TRBV27
J: TRBJ2-4
CDR3: CASTSAALGNIQYF

V: TRBV24-1
J: TRBJ2-6
CDR3: CATSEGAGANVLTF

V: TRBV12-3/TRBV12-4
J: TRBJ1-1
CDR3: CASSRTSSGAFF

V: TRBV10-3
J: TRBJ2-1
CDR3: CAIRAGGPYNEQFF

V: TRBV30
J: TRBJ2-2
CDR3: CAWIRRLNTGELFF

V: TRBV29-1
J: TRBJ2-1
CDR3: CSVQNIFSYNEQFF

V: TRBV3-1
J: TRBJ2-6
CDR3: CASSQGVNSGANVLTF

V: TRBV9
J: TRBJ2-1
CDR3: CASTLGGSSYNEQFF

V: TRBV6-5
J: TRBJ2-7
CDR3: CASRIQGPIISEQYF

V: TRBV7-9
J: TRBJ2-3
CDR3: CASRSAGADTQYF

V: TRBV2
J: TRBJ1-2
CDR3: CASSVPRDRNYYGYTF

V: TRBV30
J: TRBJ2-7
CDR3: CAWSHKYEQYF

V: TRBV27
J: TRBJ1-6
CDR3: CASSPQGQVGDSPLHF

V: TRBV10-3
J: TRBJ2-3
CDR3: CAISEGRTDTQYF

V: TRBV6-6
J: TRBJ1-1
CDR3: CTLTDNLNTEAFF